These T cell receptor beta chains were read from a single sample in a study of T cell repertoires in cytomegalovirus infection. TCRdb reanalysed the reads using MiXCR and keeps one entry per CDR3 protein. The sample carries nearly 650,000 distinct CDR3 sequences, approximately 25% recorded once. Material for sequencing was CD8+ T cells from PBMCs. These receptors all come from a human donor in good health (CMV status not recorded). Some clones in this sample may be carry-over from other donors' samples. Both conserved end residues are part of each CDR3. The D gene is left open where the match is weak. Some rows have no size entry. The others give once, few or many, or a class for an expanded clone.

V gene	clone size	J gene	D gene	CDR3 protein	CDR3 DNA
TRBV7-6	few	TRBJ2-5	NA	CASFPPGPETQYF	TGTGCCAGCTTCCCTCCTGGGCCAGAGACCCAGTACTTC
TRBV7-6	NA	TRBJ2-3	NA	CASSSERGSTDTQYF	TGTGCCAGCAGCTCGGAACGGGGAAGCACAGATACGCAGTATTTT
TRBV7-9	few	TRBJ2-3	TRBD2	CASSLALGLAGYGDTQYF	TGTGCCAGCAGCTTAGCCCTGGGACTAGCGGGGTATGGAGATACGCAGTATTTT
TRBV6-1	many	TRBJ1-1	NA	CASSERKGGSTEAFF	TGTGCCAGCAGTGAACGGAAAGGAGGGAGCACTGAAGCTTTCTTT
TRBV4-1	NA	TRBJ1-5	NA	CASSQDRGWQPQHF	TGCGCCAGCAGCCAAGACAGGGGATGGCAGCCCCAGCATTTT
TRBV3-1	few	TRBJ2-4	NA	CASSQEIEAKNIQYF	TGTGCCAGCAGCCAAGAAATCGAAGCCAAAAACATTCAGTACTTC
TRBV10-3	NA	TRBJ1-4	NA	CAISESKHLGTNEKLFF	TGTGCCATCAGTGAGTCGAAACACCTGGGAACTAATGAAAAACTGTTTTTT
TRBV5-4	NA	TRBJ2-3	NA	CASSSGITDDTQYF	TGTGCCAGCAGCTCCGGGATCACCGACGATACGCAGTATTTT
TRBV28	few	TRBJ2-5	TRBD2	CASSGGSGETQYF	TGTGCCAGTAGCGGGGGGTCGGGGGAGACCCAGTACTTC
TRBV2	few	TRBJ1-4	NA	CASLRTVVSEKLFF	TGTGCCAGTCTGAGGACGGTCGTTTCTGAAAAACTGTTTTTT
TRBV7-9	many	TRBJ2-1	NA	CASSLGAGSSFF	TGTGCCAGCAGCTTAGGAGCTGGGTCATCTTTCTTC
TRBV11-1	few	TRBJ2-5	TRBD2	CASSSGTTMGETQYF	TGTGCCAGCAGCTCCGGGACTACAATGGGGGAGACCCAGTACTTC
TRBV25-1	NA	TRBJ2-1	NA	CASREGGSYNEQFF	TGTGCCAGCCGAGAAGGGGGCTCCTACAATGAGCAGTTCTTC
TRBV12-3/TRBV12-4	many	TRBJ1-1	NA	CASSSGGLNTEAFF	TGTGCCAGCAGTTCCGGGGGCCTGAACACTGAAGCTTTCTTT
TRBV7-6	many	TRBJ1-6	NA	CASSLDFDSPLHF	TGTGCCAGCAGCTTAGATTTCGATTCACCCCTCCACTTT
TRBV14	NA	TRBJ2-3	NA	CASSQDGGVADTQYF	TGTGCCAGCAGCCAAGATGGAGGGGTTGCAGATACGCAGTATTTT
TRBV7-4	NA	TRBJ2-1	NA	CASSRWGGRDNEQFF	TGTGCCAGCAGCAGGTGGGGAGGCAGGGACAATGAGCAGTTCTTC
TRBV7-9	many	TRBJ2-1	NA	CASSPPGTSYNEQFF	TGTGCCAGCAGCCCTCCCGGGACAAGCTACAATGAGCAGTTCTTC
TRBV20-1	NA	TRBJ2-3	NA	CSARDLYGTVTDTQYF	TGCAGTGCTAGAGACCTTTATGGGACTGTCACAGATACGCAGTATTTT
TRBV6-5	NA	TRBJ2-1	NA	CASSYSGGPIEQFF	TGTGCCAGCAGTTACTCGGGGGGGCCCATTGAGCAGTTCTTC
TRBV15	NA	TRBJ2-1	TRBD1	CATSRVRTGAPDNEQFF	TGTGCCACCAGCAGAGTGAGGACAGGGGCGCCGGACAATGAGCAGTTCTTC
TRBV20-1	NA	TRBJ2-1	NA	CSARDRQGGYNEQFF	TGCAGTGCTAGAGATCGCCAGGGAGGCTACAATGAGCAGTTCTTC
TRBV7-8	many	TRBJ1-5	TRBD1	CASLATGGNQPQHF	TGTGCCAGCCTGGCGACAGGGGGCAACCAGCCCCAGCATTTT
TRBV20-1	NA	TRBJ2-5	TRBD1	CSARTGWQETQYF	TGCAGTGCTCGGACAGGGTGGCAAGAGACCCAGTACTTC
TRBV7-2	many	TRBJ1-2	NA	CASSLAGKTYGYTF	TGTGCCAGCAGCTTAGCCGGGAAGACTTATGGCTACACCTTC
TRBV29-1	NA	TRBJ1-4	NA	CSIEMGLEGEKLFF	TGCAGCATTGAGATGGGCTTAGAGGGTGAAAAACTGTTTTTT
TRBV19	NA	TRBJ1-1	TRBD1	CASTEQGARTEAFF	TGTGCCAGTACCGAGCAGGGGGCACGGACTGAAGCTTTCTTT
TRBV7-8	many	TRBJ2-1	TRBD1	CASSLRRDRGRNEQFF	TGTGCCAGCAGCTTACGACGGGACAGGGGAAGAAATGAGCAGTTCTTC
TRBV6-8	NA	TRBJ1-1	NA	CATMRAVNTEAFF	TGTGCCACCATGAGGGCGGTGAACACTGAAGCTTTCTTT
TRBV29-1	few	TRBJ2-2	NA	CSAYPDLNTGELFF	TGCAGCGCATACCCGGACTTAAACACCGGGGAGCTGTTTTTT
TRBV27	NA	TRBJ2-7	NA	CASSSRGLLYEQYF	TGTGCCAGCAGTTCCCGGGGCCTTCTTTACGAGCAGTACTTC
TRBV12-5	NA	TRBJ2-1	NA	CASGWGDAPYNEQFF	TGTGCTAGTGGTTGGGGGGACGCTCCCTACAATGAGCAGTTCTTC
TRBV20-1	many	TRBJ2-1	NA	CSARDPLTEYNEQFF	TGCAGTGCTAGAGATCCGTTGACAGAATACAATGAGCAGTTCTTC
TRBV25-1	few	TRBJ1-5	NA	CASGGRGSNQPQHF	TGTGCCAGCGGGGGGCGCGGCAGCAATCAGCCCCAGCATTTT
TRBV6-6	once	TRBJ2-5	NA	CGSRPRLDGTQETQYF	TGTGGCAGCAGGCCCCGACTAGACGGGACCCAAGAGACCCAGTACTTC
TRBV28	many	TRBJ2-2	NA	CASTAGRANTGELFF	TGTGCCAGCACCGCAGGGCGGGCGAACACCGGGGAGCTGTTTTTT
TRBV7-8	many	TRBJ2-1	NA	CASTLRAGSTYNEQFF	TGTGCCAGCACCCTAAGGGCAGGGAGCACCTACAATGAGCAGTTCTTC
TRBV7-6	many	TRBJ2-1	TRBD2	CASSIGLAGGYNEQFF	TGTGCCAGCAGCATCGGACTAGCGGGGGGATACAATGAGCAGTTCTTC
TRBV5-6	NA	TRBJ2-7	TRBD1	CASTGGVGQYF	TGTGCCAGCACAGGGGGCGTAGGGCAGTACTTC
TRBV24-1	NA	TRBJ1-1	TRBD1	CATSDLLGGTGDTEAFF	TGTGCCACCAGTGATTTGCTAGGTGGGACAGGGGACACTGAAGCTTTCTTT
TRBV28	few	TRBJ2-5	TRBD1	CASRAGQGGQETQYF	TGTGCCAGCAGGGCGGGACAGGGGGGACAAGAGACCCAGTACTTC
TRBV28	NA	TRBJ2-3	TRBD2	CASSFVPGGSTDTQYF	TGTGCCAGCAGCTTCGTACCGGGGGGGAGCACAGATACGCAGTATTTT
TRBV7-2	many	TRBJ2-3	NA	CASSSRHYSTDTQYF	TGTGCCAGCAGCTCGCGACACTATAGCACAGATACGCAGTATTTT
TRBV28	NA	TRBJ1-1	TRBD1	CASSRDSIMPEAFF	TGTGCCAGCAGCCGGGACAGTATCATGCCTGAAGCTTTCTTT
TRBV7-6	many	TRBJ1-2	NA	CASSLVSSTELYGYTF	TGTGCCAGCAGCTTAGTCTCCTCGACAGAGCTCTATGGCTACACCTTC
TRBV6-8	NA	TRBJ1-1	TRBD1	CASSTIQGAEAFF	TGTGCCAGCAGCACGATACAGGGGGCTGAGGCATTCTTT
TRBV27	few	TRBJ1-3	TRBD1	CASSSNSGGFGNTIYF	TGTGCCAGCAGTTCGAATTCAGGGGGGTTTGGAAACACCATATATTTT
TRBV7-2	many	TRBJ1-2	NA	CASSLGSLPGIYGYTF	TGTGCCAGCAGCTTAGGATCCCTACCAGGGATCTATGGCTACACCTTC
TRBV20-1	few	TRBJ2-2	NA	CSARDLLGGTGELFF	TGCAGTGCTAGAGATCTCTTGGGAGGCACCGGGGAGCTGTTTTTT
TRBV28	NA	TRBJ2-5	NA	CASSYLLGPGGTQYF	TGTGCCAGCAGTTACTTGTTGGGGCCCGGCGGGACCCAGTACTTC
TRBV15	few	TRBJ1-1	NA	CATSRGEAWVDTEAFF	TGTGCCACCAGCAGGGGGGAGGCGTGGGTGGACACTGAAGCTTTCTTT
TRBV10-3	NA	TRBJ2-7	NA	CAIRGGKEQYF	TGTGCCATCAGGGGCGGAAAAGAGCAGTACTTC
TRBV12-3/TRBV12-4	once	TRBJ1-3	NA	CASSLVDTGNTIYF	TGTGCCAGCAGTTTAGTAGACACTGGAAACACCATATATTTT